This T cell receptor beta chain stems from a study of T-cell reconstitution after alpha-beta-depleted transplantation in children. This clonotype showed up just a few times. During its preparation, the TCRbeta library received unique molecular identifiers. TCRdb processed the PCR reads anew with MiXCR; each CDR3 protein has one entry. The sample carries about 270,000 distinct CDR3 sequences, 9.5% to 10% recorded once. The V end was cut by 4 bases, the J end by 10 bases, with 10 bases between. Germline lookup yields CDR1 KGHSY and CDR2 FQNENV. This CDR3 is built from 11 residues. This TCR was sampled from a human donor who donated a stem cell graft to a child with SCID. The chain recombines TRBV16 with TRBJ1-2, with D unresolved. Sequenced here: PBMCs from the stem cell graft donor, sampled from the stem cell graft. The CDR3 reads CASSLGLIYTF. Written as DNA, the CDR3 is TGTGCCAGCAGCCTCGGGCTCATCTACACCTTC.